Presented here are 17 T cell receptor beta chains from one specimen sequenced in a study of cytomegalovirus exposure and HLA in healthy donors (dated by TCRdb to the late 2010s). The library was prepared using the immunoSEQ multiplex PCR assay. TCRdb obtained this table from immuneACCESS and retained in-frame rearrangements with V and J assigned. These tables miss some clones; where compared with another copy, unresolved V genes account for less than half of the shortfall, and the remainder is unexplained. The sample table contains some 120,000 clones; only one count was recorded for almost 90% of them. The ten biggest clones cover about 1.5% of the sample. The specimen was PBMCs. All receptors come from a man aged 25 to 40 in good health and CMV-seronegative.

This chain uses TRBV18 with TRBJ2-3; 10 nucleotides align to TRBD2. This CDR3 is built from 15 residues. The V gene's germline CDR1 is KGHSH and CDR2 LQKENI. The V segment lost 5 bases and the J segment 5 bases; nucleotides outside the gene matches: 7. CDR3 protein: CASSNRLAGQDTQYF. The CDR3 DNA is TGTGCCAGCTCAAACAGACTAGCGGGCCAAGATACGCAGTATTTT. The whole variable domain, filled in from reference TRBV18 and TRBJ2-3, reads NAGVMQNPRHLVRRRGQEARLRCSPMKGHSHVYWYRQLPEEGLKFMVYLQKENIIDESGMPKERFSAEFPKEGPSILRIQQVVRGDSAAYFCASSNRLAGQDTQYFGPGTRLTVL.

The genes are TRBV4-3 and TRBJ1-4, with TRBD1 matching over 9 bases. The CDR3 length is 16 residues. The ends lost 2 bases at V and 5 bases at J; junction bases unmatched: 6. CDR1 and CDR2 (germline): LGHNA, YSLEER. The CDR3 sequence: CASSQYTGTGNEKLFF. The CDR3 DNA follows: TGCGCCAGCAGCCAATACACCGGGACAGGGAATGAAAAACTGTTTTTT.

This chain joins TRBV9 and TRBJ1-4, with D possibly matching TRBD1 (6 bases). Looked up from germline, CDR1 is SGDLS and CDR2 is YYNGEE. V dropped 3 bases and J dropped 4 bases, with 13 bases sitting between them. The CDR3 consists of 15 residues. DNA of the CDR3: TGTGCCAGCAGCGGGACAGACCGATTTAATGAAAAACTGTTTTTT. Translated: CASSGTDRFNEKLFF.

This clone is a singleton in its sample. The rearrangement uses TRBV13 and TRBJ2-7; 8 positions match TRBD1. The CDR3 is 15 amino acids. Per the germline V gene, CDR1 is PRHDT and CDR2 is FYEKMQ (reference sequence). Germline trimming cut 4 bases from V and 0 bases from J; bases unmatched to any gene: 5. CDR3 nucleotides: TGTGCCAGCAGCTCCAGGGACAGGAGCTCCTACGAGCAGTACTTC. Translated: CASSSRDRSSYEQYF.

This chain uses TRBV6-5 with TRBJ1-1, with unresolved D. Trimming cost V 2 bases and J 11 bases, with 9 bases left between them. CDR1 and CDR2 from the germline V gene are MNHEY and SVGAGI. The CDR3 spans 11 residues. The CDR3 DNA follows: TGTGCCAGCAGTTACGGGAGAGATGCTTTCTTT. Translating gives CASSYGRDAFF.

The CDR3 DNA sequence: TGTGCCAGTTCCGGGGCCTACGAGCAGTACTTC. It translates to CASSGAYEQYF. The chain links TRBV7-9 to TRBJ2-7; a possible D gene is TRBD2 (5 bases). The V end lost 9 bases, the J end lost 2 bases, and 8 bases lay between the germline ends. The CDR3 is made up of 11 amino acids. Germline loops: CDR1 SEHNR, CDR2 FQNEAQ (reference sequence). Drawing the rest from reference TRBV7-9 and TRBJ2-7, the complete variable domain is DTGVSQNPRHKITKRGQNVTFRCDPISEHNRLYWYRQTLGQGPEFLTYFQNEAQLEKSRLLSDRFSAERPKGSFSTLEIQRTEQGDSAMYLCASSGAYEQYFGPGTRLTVT.

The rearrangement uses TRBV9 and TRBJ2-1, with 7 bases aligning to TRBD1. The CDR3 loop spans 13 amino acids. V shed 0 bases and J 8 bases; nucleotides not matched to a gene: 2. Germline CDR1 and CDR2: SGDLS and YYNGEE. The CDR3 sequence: CASSVVTGDEQFF. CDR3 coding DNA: TGTGCCAGCAGCGTAGTCACAGGGGATGAGCAGTTCTTC.

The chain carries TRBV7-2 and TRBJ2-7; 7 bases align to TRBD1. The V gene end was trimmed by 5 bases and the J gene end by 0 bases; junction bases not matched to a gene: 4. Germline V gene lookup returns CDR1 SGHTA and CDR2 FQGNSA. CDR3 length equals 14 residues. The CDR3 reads CASSHRTGSYEQYF. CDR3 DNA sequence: TGTGCCAGCAGCCATCGGACAGGCTCCTACGAGCAGTACTTC.

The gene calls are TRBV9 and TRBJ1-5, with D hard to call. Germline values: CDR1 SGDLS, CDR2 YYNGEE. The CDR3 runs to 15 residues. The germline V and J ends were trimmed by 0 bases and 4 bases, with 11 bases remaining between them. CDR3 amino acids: CASSVEPGSNQPQHF. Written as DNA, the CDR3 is TGTGCCAGCAGCGTAGAGCCAGGTTCTAATCAGCCCCAGCATTTT. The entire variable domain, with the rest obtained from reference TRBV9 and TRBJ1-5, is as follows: DSGVTQTPKHLITATGQRVTLRCSPRSGDLSVYWYQQSLDQGLQFLIQYYNGEERAKGNILERFSAQQFPDLHSELNLSSLELGDSALYFCASSVEPGSNQPQHFGDGTRLSIL.

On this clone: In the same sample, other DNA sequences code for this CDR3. Written as DNA, the CDR3 is TGCGCCAGCAGCTTGGGGGGACAGGGGTTCTACGAGCAGTACTTC. Translation: CASSLGGQGFYEQYF. The chain carries TRBV5-1 and TRBJ2-7; 10 nucleotides match TRBD1. With V trimmed by 0 bases and J by 3 bases, 3 bases remained unmatched. Germline CDR1 and CDR2: SGHRS and YFSETQ. CDR3 length: 15 amino acids.

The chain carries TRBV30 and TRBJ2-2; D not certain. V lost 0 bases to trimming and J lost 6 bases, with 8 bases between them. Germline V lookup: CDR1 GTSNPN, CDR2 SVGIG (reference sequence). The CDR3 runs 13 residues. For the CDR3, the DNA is TGTGCCTGGAGTGTTTATTCCCCCGGGGAGCTGTTTTTT. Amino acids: CAWSVYSPGELFF.

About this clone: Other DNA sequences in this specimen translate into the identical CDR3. CDR3 in DNA: TGTGCCAGCAGTGTTAGGCAGGGTATCAACACTGAAGCTTTCTTT. Translated: CASSVRQGINTEAFF. The chain has TRBV2 and TRBJ1-1; D is possibly TRBD1 (5 bases). The CDR3 loop spans 15 amino acids. V shed 4 bases and J shed 2 bases, with 14 bases lying between them. CDR1 SNHLY and CDR2 FYNNEI come from the germline V gene.

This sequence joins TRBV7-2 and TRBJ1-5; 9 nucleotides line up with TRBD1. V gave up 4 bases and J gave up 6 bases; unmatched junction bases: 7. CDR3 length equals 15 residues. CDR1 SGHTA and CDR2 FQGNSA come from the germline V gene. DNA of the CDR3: TGTGCCAGCAGCTGGGAACAGGGGGCGGGTCAGCCCCAGCATTTT. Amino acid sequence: CASSWEQGAGQPQHF.

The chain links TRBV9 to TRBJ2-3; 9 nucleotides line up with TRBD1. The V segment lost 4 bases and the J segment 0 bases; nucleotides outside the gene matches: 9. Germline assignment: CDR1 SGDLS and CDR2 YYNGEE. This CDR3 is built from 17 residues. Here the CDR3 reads CASSPFGTGLSTDTQYF. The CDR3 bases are TGTGCCAGCAGCCCATTCGGGACAGGGCTTAGCACAGATACGCAGTATTTT. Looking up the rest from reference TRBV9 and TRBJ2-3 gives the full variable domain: DSGVTQTPKHLITATGQRVTLRCSPRSGDLSVYWYQQSLDQGLQFLIQYYNGEERAKGNILERFSAQQFPDLHSELNLSSLELGDSALYFCASSPFGTGLSTDTQYFGPGTRLTVL.

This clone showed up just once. This CDR3 is CASSPRDRGSHEQYF. CDR3 nucleotides: TGTGCCAGCAGCCCCCGGGACAGGGGGTCCCACGAGCAGTACTTC. This rearrangement joins TRBV6-6 to TRBJ2-7; 11 bases line up with TRBD1. Germline CDR1 reads MNHNY; CDR2 reads SVGAGI (reference sequence). V shed 6 bases and J 5 bases; nucleotides not matched to a gene: 9. CDR3 length: 15 residues.

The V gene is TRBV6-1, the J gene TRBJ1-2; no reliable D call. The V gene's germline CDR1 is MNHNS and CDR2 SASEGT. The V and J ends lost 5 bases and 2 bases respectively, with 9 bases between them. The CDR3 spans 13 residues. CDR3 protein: CASSSDTNYGYTF. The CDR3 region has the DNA TGTGCCAGCAGTTCTGACACCAACTATGGCTACACCTTC.

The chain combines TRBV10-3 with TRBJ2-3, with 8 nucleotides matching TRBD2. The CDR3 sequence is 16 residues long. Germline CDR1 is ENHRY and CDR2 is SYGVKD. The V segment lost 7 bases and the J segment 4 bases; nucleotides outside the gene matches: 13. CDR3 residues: CAIKARAGEGPDTQYF. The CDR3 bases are TGTGCCATCAAGGCGAGAGCGGGAGAGGGTCCAGATACGCAGTATTTT.